Following are 31 T cell receptor beta chains from one sample sequenced in a study of Ad26.COV2.S vaccination and SARS-CoV-2 variants. Treatment indicated: 15 to 20 received Ad26.COV2.S at low or high dose, single or two shots; about 5 received placebo; per-sample allocation not given. Day 63 following the first vaccine or placebo injection was when the samples were taken. Data came from immunoSEQ multiplex PCR; TCRdb stores just in-frame clones and leaves some out. In the table there are 300,000 to 350,000 clones, around four fifths of which are singletons. The sequenced sample was peripheral blood, obtained in a trial of Ad26.COV2.S vaccine versus placebo. The origin of the receptors is a person aged 18-65 years who received the Ad26.COV2.S COVID-19 vaccine or a placebo.

The chain has TRBV5-1 and TRBJ2-5; weak D call: TRBD2 (6 bases). The CDR3 extends over 13 amino acids. From germline, CDR1 is SGHRS and CDR2 YFSETQ. The ends were cut back, 7 bases at V and 1 base at J, with 11 bases in the middle. CDR3 sequence reads: CASRAGSQETQYF. The CDR3 nucleotides are TGCGCCAGCCGGGCGGGATCCCAAGAGACCCAGTACTTC.

The rearrangement joins TRBV12-3 or TRBV12-4 to TRBJ1-1, with D unresolved. V was pared by 7 bases and J by 10 bases, with 16 bases between. This CDR3 has 12 residues. As DNA, the CDR3 is TGTGCCAGCACCAGACCGCCAAGCTTAGCTTTCTTT. The encoded protein is CASTRPPSLAFF.

The V and J genes are TRBV24-1 and TRBJ1-4; no clear D. The CDR3 is 17 residues long. The germline gives CDR1 KGHDR, CDR2 SFDVKD. The V end lost 1 base, the J end lost 0 bases, and 11 bases lay between the germline ends. CDR3 DNA sequence: TGTGCCACCAGTGATTTACCGGGAAGATCAACTAATGAAAAACTGTTTTTT. This translates into CATSDLPGRSTNEKLFF.

This clone occurred a few times. The V call is TRBV6-1, the J call TRBJ1-2; possibly TRBD1 for D (5 bases). Looked up from germline, CDR1 is MNHNS and CDR2 is SASEGT. The CDR3 is made up of 16 amino acids. The ends were cut back, 1 base at V and 5 bases at J, with 17 bases in the middle. The CDR3 sequence is CASSEDGAPPIYGYTF. The CDR3 DNA reads TGTGCCAGCAGTGAAGATGGGGCACCTCCGATTTATGGCTACACCTTC.

This clone showed up just once. The chain carries TRBV30 and TRBJ1-1; maybe TRBD1 (5 bases). CDR1 and CDR2 from the germline V gene are GTSNPN and SVGIG (reference sequence). The CDR3 totals 14 residues. Trimming took 2 bases from V and 1 from J, leaving 11 bases between them. CDR3 DNA sequence: TGTGCCTGGAGTCAGGGATCATGGAACACTGAAGCTTTCTTT. It is translated as CAWSQGSWNTEAFF.

The chain combines TRBV6-5 with TRBJ1-5; D ambiguous. This CDR3 region has 15 residues. The V and J ends lost 2 bases and 4 bases respectively, with 12 bases between them. The germline V gene encodes CDR1 MNHEY and CDR2 SVGAGI. This CDR3 reads CASSYQLRKNQPQHF. The CDR3 bases are TGTGCCAGCAGTTACCAACTCCGGAAGAATCAGCCCCAGCATTTT.

The sample holds a few counts of this clone. The chain couples TRBV27 to TRBJ2-7; D is perhaps TRBD1 (5 bases). Germline assignment: CDR1 MNHEY and CDR2 SMNVEV (reference sequence). The CDR3 is 13 residues long. The V gene lost 6 bases and the J gene lost 2 bases, with 11 bases spanning the gap. The CDR3 loop reads CASSRTSAYEQYF. The CDR3, as DNA: TGTGCCAGCAGCCGGACATCCGCCTACGAGCAGTACTTC.

The V gene is TRBV19, the J gene TRBJ1-5; D gene uncertain. Per the germline V gene, CDR1 is LNHDA and CDR2 is SQIVND (reference sequence). V gave up 5 bases and J gave up 5 bases, with 10 bases separating them. There are 13 residues in the CDR3. CDR3 in amino acids: CASSPGSDQPQHF. CDR3 nucleotide sequence: TGTGCCAGTAGTCCGGGGTCGGATCAGCCCCAGCATTTT.

V gene TRBV2 combines with J gene TRBJ1-1; unclear D gene. The germline V gene has CDR1 SNHLY and CDR2 FYNNEI. The CDR3 has 14 residues. V was pared by 6 bases and J by 0 bases, with 11 bases between. The DNA for the CDR3 is TGTGCCAGCAGACCTATCCGGATGAACACTGAAGCTTTCTTT. It translates to CASRPIRMNTEAFF. The entire variable domain, with the rest obtained from reference TRBV2 and TRBJ1-1, is as follows: EPEVTQTPSHQVTQMGQEVILRCVPISNHLYFYWYRQILGQKVEFLVSFYNNEISEKSEIFDDQFSVERPDGSNFTLKIRSTKLEDSAMYFCASRPIRMNTEAFFGQGTRLTVV.

The chain employs TRBV2 and TRBJ2-1; the D call may be TRBD1 or TRBD2 (5 bases each). From germline, CDR1 is SNHLY and CDR2 FYNNEI. V lost 10 bases and J lost 13, with 20 bases in between. The CDR3 loop spans 12 amino acids. CDR3 bases: TGTGCCACCAAAGCCCGAGGGGTACGACAGTTCTTC. As protein: CATKARGVRQFF.

Details on this clone: No conserved phenylalanine or tryptophan ends this CDR3, so it is likely a read error. The DNA is left out, because the CDR3 cannot be placed on it with certainty; the CDR3 is given as TCRdb lists it. The chain recombines TRBV6-4 with TRBJ1-1. Germline-derived CDR1 and CDR2 are MRHNA and SNTAGT. The CDR3 spans 13 amino acids, including both terminal residues. This CDR3 reads CASSDSGRGVHAG.

For the CDR3, the DNA is TGCGCCAGCAGTGAGACTCTAGCGGGCTCCTACAATGAGCAGTTCTTC. Protein product: CASSETLAGSYNEQFF. The chain carries TRBV10-1 and TRBJ2-1, with TRBD2 matching over 8 bases. This CDR3 is 16 amino acids long. V shed 2 bases, J shed 0 bases, and the junction held 3 bases outside the gene matches. Germline assignment: CDR1 WNHNN and CDR2 SYGVQD (reference sequence).

The chain is built from TRBV28 and TRBJ1-2; a weak D match, TRBD1 (6 bases). The CDR3 is 15 amino acids. The V gene lost 4 bases and the J gene lost 0 bases, with 12 bases spanning the gap. Germline CDR1 is MDHEN and CDR2 is SYDVKM. Here the CDR3 reads CASSYRALSNYGYTF. The CDR3, as DNA: TGTGCCAGCAGTTACAGGGCCCTCTCTAACTATGGCTACACCTTC.

The CDR3 reads CASSLVKGGEKLFF. CDR3 DNA: TGTGCCAGCAGCTTGGTGAAGGGGGGTGAAAAACTGTTTTTT. This rearrangement joins TRBV5-8 to TRBJ1-4, with D perhaps matching TRBD1 (6 bases). Trimming removed 0 bases at V and 7 bases at J, with 10 bases between. This CDR3 is built from 14 residues. In germline, CDR1 is SGHTS, CDR2 YDEGEE.

This clone has just one count. The chain employs TRBV5-6 and TRBJ1-6, with 7 bases that match TRBD1. Germline V gene lookup returns CDR1 SGHDT and CDR2 YYEEEE. The CDR3 consists of 14 residues. V was pared by 2 bases and J by 7 bases, with 3 bases of the junction left unmatched. CDR3 sequence: CASSFGDRNSPLHF. The CDR3 DNA is TGTGCCAGCAGCTTTGGGGACAGAAATTCACCCCTCCACTTT.

This clone appeared a few times. The chain recombines TRBV19 with TRBJ1-4; 8 bases align to TRBD1. With 7 bases clipped from V and 8 bases from J, the junction kept 18 bases outside the gene matches. Germline CDR1 and CDR2: LNHDA and SQIVND (reference sequence). This CDR3 is built from 17 residues. CDR3 region: CASTPMWPGQDGEKLFF. CDR3 nucleotide sequence: TGTGCCAGTACCCCGATGTGGCCGGGACAGGATGGCGAAAAACTGTTTTTT.

This clone was detected only once. The gene calls are TRBV5-5 and TRBJ1-4; D is undetermined. V gave up 0 bases and J gave up 8 bases, with 20 bases separating them. The CDR3 has 17 amino acids. Germline V gene lookup returns CDR1 SGHKS and CDR2 YYEKEE (reference sequence). The CDR3 here is CASSLVGKGASYEKLFF. The CDR3 DNA follows: TGTGCCAGCAGCTTGGTGGGGAAGGGAGCTTCGTACGAAAAACTGTTTTTT.

V is TRBV5-1 and J is TRBJ1-2, with D maybe TRBD1 (5 bases). The length of the CDR3 is 15 residues. Germline V CDR1 and CDR2: SGHRS, YFSETQ. Trimming shortened V by 2 bases and J by 3 bases, and 14 bases separated the two germline ends. The CDR3 nucleotides are TGCGCCAGCAGCTTAGGGGCGGCGGGGGACTATGGCTACACCTTC. Translating it yields CASSLGAAGDYGYTF.

V gene TRBV2 combines with J gene TRBJ2-7; D remains ambiguous. Germline lookup yields CDR1 SNHLY and CDR2 FYNNEI. Trimming left V 1 base short and J 6 bases short, with 7 bases between. The CDR3 loop spans 12 amino acids. The CDR3 loop is CASSEGPSEQYF. CDR3 bases: TGTGCCAGCAGTGAAGGGCCGTCCGAGCAGTACTTC. Variable domain in full (rest from reference TRBV2 and TRBJ2-7): EPEVTQTPSHQVTQMGQEVILRCVPISNHLYFYWYRQILGQKVEFLVSFYNNEISEKSEIFDDQFSVERPDGSNFTLKIRSTKLEDSAMYFCASSEGPSEQYFGPGTRLTVT.

This chain uses TRBV25-1 with TRBJ1-4; D is perhaps TRBD1 (5 bases). This CDR3 is built from 12 residues. The V end lost 7 bases, the J end lost 7 bases, and 10 bases lay between the germline ends. The V gene's germline CDR1 is MGHDK and CDR2 SYGVNS. The CDR3 region has the DNA TGTGCCAGCAAGAGAACAGGTGAAAAACTGTTTTTT. It is translated as CASKRTGEKLFF.

The V gene is TRBV19, the J gene TRBJ1-6; D may be TRBD1 (5 bases). The V end lost 2 bases, the J end lost 8 bases, and 7 bases lay between the germline ends. Germline V gene lookup returns CDR1 LNHDA and CDR2 SQIVND (reference sequence). This CDR3 is built from 13 residues. CDR3 sequence reads: CASSILGDSPLHF. The CDR3 nucleotides are TGTGCCAGTAGTATACTGGGGGATTCACCCCTCCACTTT. The full variable domain, in which reference TRBV19 and TRBJ1-6 provide the parts outside the CDR3, is DGGITQSPKYLFRKEGQNVTLSCEQNLNHDAMYWYRQDPGQGLRLIYYSQIVNDFQKGDIAEGYSVSREKKESFPLTVTSAQKNPTAFYLCASSILGDSPLHFGNGTRLTVT.

The chain recombines TRBV18 with TRBJ1-5; D is unresolved. Trimming shortened V by 6 bases and J by 0 bases, and 9 bases separated the two germline ends. Germline CDR1 reads KGHSH; CDR2 reads LQKENI. The CDR3 is made up of 14 amino acids. This chain's CDR3 is CASSVQSSNQPQHF. The CDR3 nucleotides read TGTGCCAGCTCGGTACAGAGTAGCAATCAGCCCCAGCATTTT.

The rearrangement links TRBV28 to TRBJ1-5, with 11 bases matching TRBD1. The CDR3 is 17 amino acids. Trimming cost V 5 bases and J 2 bases; bases outside gene matches: 8. In germline, CDR1 is MDHEN, CDR2 SYDVKM. CDR3 amino acids: CASSQTGQGAGNQPQHF. The CDR3 nucleotides read TGTGCCAGCAGTCAAACCGGACAGGGGGCTGGCAATCAGCCCCAGCATTTT.

The J gene is TRBJ2-7, the V gene TRBV7-6, with TRBD1 matching 12 bases. The CDR3 length is 17 residues. V dropped 5 bases and J dropped 4; count of bases not matched to a gene: 12. Germline V gene data show CDR1 as SGHVS and CDR2 as FNYEAQ. CDR3 amino acids: CASSRLTPGQGAYEQYF. For the CDR3, the DNA is TGTGCCAGCAGCCGTCTAACTCCGGGACAGGGGGCTTACGAGCAGTACTTC.

The genes are TRBV3-1 (or the pseudogene TRBV3-2) and TRBJ2-3; TRBD1 agrees at 7 bases. There are 12 residues in the CDR3. The J segment lost 11 bases and the V segment lost 4 bases, leaving 6 bases of the junction unmatched. Germline V gives CDR1 LGHDT, CDR2 YNNKEL (reference sequence). The CDR3 bases are TGTGCCAGCAGCCTTAGACAGGGTAGGCAGTATTTT. This translates into CASSLRQGRQYF.

The chain employs TRBV7-3 and TRBJ2-5, with D possibly called TRBD1 or TRBD2 (6 bases each). Trimming pared 5 bases from V and 5 bases from J, leaving 15 bases between. The CDR3 covers 14 residues. The germline V gene has CDR1 SGHTA and CDR2 FQGTGA. CDR3 amino acids: CASSPSGARETQYF. The CDR3, as DNA: TGTGCCAGCAGCCCCTCGGGGGCGCGCGAGACCCAGTACTTC.

This chain connects TRBV5-1 to TRBJ2-2; TRBD1 or TRBD2 may be the D gene (5 bases each). From germline, CDR1 is SGHRS and CDR2 YFSETQ. The CDR3 extends over 16 amino acids. Trimming took 3 bases from V and 0 from J, leaving 12 bases between them. The CDR3 nucleotides are TGCGCCAGCAGCTCGGGACCGCGAACGAACACCGGGGAGCTGTTTTTT. It translates to CASSSGPRTNTGELFF.

V usage is TRBV28 and J usage is TRBJ1-6; 10 bases are a match to TRBD1. In germline, CDR1 is MDHEN, CDR2 SYDVKM. This CDR3 has 19 residues. V was clipped by 4 bases and J by 12 bases; unmatched bases: 21. The CDR3 DNA sequence: TGTGCCAGCAGTTCCACCACCGGACAGGGGGGAATGCGGTCGTTACCCCTCCACTTT. Protein sequence: CASSSTTGQGGMRSLPLHF.

This clone was found a few times. DNA for the CDR3: TGTGCCAGCGGGAGACTCCGGGACAGTGAAGCTTTCTTT. Translating gives CASGRLRDSEAFF. V is TRBV3-1 (or the pseudogene TRBV3-2) and J is TRBJ1-1; 7 nucleotides align to TRBD1. CDR1 and CDR2 from the germline V gene are LGHDT and YNNKEL (reference sequence). V was clipped by 8 bases and J by 7 bases; unmatched bases: 10. This CDR3 contains 13 residues.

This chain uses TRBV5-5 with TRBJ2-3; 10 bases are a match to TRBD1. This CDR3 region has 16 residues. Trimming cost V 3 bases and J 0 bases; bases outside gene matches: 4. CDR1 is SGHKS and CDR2 is YYEKEE in the germline V gene (reference sequence). The CDR3 reads CASSYRQGASTDTQYF. The DNA for the CDR3 is TGTGCCAGCAGCTACCGACAGGGGGCGAGCACAGATACGCAGTATTTT. Using reference TRBV5-5 and TRBJ2-3 for the parts outside the CDR3, the full variable domain is DAGVTQSPTHLIKTRGQQVTLRCSPISGHKSVSWYQQVLGQGPQFIFQYYEKEERGRGNFPDRFSARQFPNYSSELNVNALLLGDSALYLCASSYRQGASTDTQYFGPGTRLTVL.

This chain links TRBV15 with TRBJ1-4, with TRBD1 matching over 7 bases. The CDR3 runs 16 residues. V trimming: 1 base; J trimming: 7 bases; junction bases outside the gene matches: 9. Germline values: CDR1 LNHNV, CDR2 YYDKDF (reference sequence). Written as DNA, the CDR3 is TGTGCCACCAGCAGAGCAAAGGGGGCAGTTGGTGAAAAACTGTTTTTT. Translation: CATSRAKGAVGEKLFF.